A single sample gave rise to the 4 T cell receptor beta chains below, sequenced in a study of cytomegalovirus exposure and HLA in healthy donors. Sequencing was performed with immunoSEQ multiplex PCR; in TCRdb, only in-frame clones are kept and a portion is missing. Of over 100,000 clones in the sample, approximately 88% were seen once. Sequenced input: PBMCs. Receptors were obtained from a woman aged 18-29 years in good health and CMV-seropositive.

The chain combines TRBV15 with TRBJ2-7; a weak D match, TRBD2 (6 bases). This CDR3 has 15 amino acids. V was shortened by 1 base and J by 8 bases, with 18 bases between the two germline ends. The germline V gene encodes CDR1 LNHNV and CDR2 YYDKDF (reference sequence). DNA for the CDR3: TGTGCCACCAGCAGAGGGTCTAGCGTCACGTCCCAGCAGTACTTC. This sequence encodes CATSRGSSVTSQQYF.

The chain links TRBV5-1 to TRBJ2-5, with D possibly TRBD1 on 6 matching bases. The CDR3 length is 13 residues. The V gene's germline CDR1 is SGHRS and CDR2 YFSETQ. V lost 9 bases, J lost 7 bases, and 19 bases lay in between. CDR3 amino acids: CATMGAVSGTQYF. The CDR3 DNA follows: TGCGCCACCATGGGGGCAGTGTCTGGGACCCAGTACTTC.

Here the CDR3 reads CAWRRTLDTQYF. In DNA, the CDR3 is TGTGCCTGGAGGCGGACATTAGATACGCAGTATTTT. V gene TRBV30 combines with J gene TRBJ2-3, with D possibly TRBD1 on 5 matching bases. The CDR3 runs 12 residues. Trimming took off 3 bases at V and 5 bases at J, with 9 bases between the two ends. CDR1 and CDR2 (germline): GTSNPN, SVGIG (reference sequence). The complete variable domain, with remaining parts taken from reference TRBV30 and TRBJ2-3, reads SQTIHQWPATLVQPVGSPLSLECTVEGTSNPNLYWYRQAAGRGLQLLFYSVGIGQISSEVPQNLSASRPQDRQFILSSKKLLLSDSGFYLCAWRRTLDTQYFGPGTRLTVL.

The chain combines TRBV9 with TRBJ2-1; 7 nucleotides agree with TRBD2. The CDR3 consists of 18 residues. Germline V gives CDR1 SGDLS, CDR2 YYNGEE. V was pared by 0 bases and J by 8 bases, with 17 bases of the junction left unmatched. CDR3: CASSVVVSGRSRGDEQFF. The CDR3 DNA reads as TGTGCCAGCAGCGTAGTCGTGAGCGGAAGGTCCCGGGGGGATGAGCAGTTCTTC.